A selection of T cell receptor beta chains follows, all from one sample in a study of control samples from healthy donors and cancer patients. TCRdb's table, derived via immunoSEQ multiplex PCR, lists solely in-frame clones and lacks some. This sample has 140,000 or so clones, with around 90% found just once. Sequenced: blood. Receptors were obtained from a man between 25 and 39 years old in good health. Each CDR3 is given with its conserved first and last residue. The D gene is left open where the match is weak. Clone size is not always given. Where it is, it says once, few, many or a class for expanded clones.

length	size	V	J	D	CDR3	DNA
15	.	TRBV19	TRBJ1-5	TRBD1	CASTLTGGVNQPQHF	TGTGCCAGTACCCTGACAGGGGGAGTCAATCAGCCCCAGCATTTT
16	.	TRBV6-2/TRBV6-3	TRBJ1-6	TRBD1	CASSTPRTGNNSPLHF	TGTGCCAGCAGTACCCCCCGGACAGGCAATAATTCACCCCTCCACTTT
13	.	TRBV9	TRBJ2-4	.	CASSPTGSDIQYF	TGTGCCAGCAGCCCAACAGGGTCTGACATTCAGTACTTC
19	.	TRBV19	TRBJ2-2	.	CASSISGQGVAGGTGELFF	TGTGCCAGTAGTATTAGTGGGCAGGGGGTCGCGGGAGGAACCGGGGAGCTGTTTTTT
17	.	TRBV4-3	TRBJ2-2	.	CASSQDLTEEGSGELFF	TGCGCCAGCAGCCAAGATCTGACGGAGGAGGGAAGTGGGGAGCTGTTTTTT
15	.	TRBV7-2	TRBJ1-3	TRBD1	CASSLGLNRGNTIYF	TGTGCCAGCAGCTTAGGCTTGAACAGGGGTAACACCATATATTTT
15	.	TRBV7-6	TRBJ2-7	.	CASSSKGDSSYEQYF	TGTGCCAGCAGTTCCAAGGGGGATAGCTCCTACGAGCAGTACTTC
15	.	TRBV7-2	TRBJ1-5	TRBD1	CASSYITGAWQPQHF	TGTGCCAGCAGCTACATAACAGGGGCTTGGCAGCCCCAGCATTTT
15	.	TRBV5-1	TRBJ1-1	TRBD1	CASSLVGQVNTEAFF	TGCGCCAGCAGCTTGGTAGGACAGGTGAACACTGAAGCTTTCTTT
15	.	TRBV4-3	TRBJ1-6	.	CASSQDWGENSPLHF	TGCGCCAGCAGCCAAGATTGGGGGGAGAATTCACCCCTCCACTTT
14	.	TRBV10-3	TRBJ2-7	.	CAISTGTPLYEQYF	TGTGCCATCAGCACCGGGACTCCTTTGTACGAGCAGTACTTC
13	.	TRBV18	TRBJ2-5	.	CASSPPSEETQYF	TGTGCCAGCTCACCACCCAGTGAGGAGACCCAGTACTTC
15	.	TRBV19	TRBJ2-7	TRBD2	CASSRLAESSYEQYF	TGTGCCAGTAGCCGACTAGCAGAAAGCTCCTACGAGCAGTACTTC
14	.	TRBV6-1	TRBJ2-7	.	CASSDGAGVKEQYF	TGTGCCAGCAGTGACGGCGCTGGCGTTAAGGAGCAGTACTTC
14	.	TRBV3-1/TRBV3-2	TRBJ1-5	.	CASSQAASDQPQHF	TGTGCCAGCAGCCAAGCGGCCAGTGATCAGCCCCAGCATTTT
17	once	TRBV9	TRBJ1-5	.	CASSGADNAGFYQPQHF	TGTGCCAGCAGCGGAGCGGACAATGCGGGGTTTTATCAGCCCCAGCATTTT
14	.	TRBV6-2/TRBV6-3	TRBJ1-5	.	CASSYMHSNQPQHF	TGTGCCAGCAGTTACATGCACAGCAATCAGCCCCAGCATTTT
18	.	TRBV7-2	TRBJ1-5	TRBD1	CASSYRAGTGVSNQPQHF	TGTGCCAGCAGCTACCGCGCCGGGACAGGGGTTAGCAATCAGCCCCAGCATTTT